Detailed here is one T cell receptor beta chain. Its antigen remains unidentified. Stable hyperthyroidism meant no progression to ophthalmopathy within 18 months of follow-up. Aged 18 to 65, the patients with hyperthyroidism had under 2 months' duration and were newly diagnosed. The data belong to a study of Graves' ophthalmopathy and Graves' hyperthyroidism. The CDR3 runs 15 residues. V dropped 7 bases and J dropped 2 bases, with 15 bases sitting between them. Study results and caveats: Ophthalmopathy was separated from stable hyperthyroidism by a 13-signature model with 85% to 90% sensitivity and approximately 79% specificity.

RNA transcripts served as template for amplifying TCR beta CDR3 sequences. RT-PCR with HTBI primers came first, then second-round multiplex PCR. TCRdb redid the calling of the multiplex PCR reads with MiXCR, one entry per CDR3 protein. Of 350,000 to 450,000 distinct CDR3 sequences detected, roughly 21% appear once; the ten largest clones hold more than 2.5%. The clonotype was recovered from a woman aged 18-29 years with stable Graves' hyperthyroidism. V and J are TRBV12-3 or TRBV12-4 and TRBJ1-5; the D gene is possibly TRBD1 (6 bases). The sample comprised peripheral blood. The CDR3, as DNA: TGTGCCAGCAATACGGGGGGCGCCGGCAATCAGCCCCAGCATTTT. Amino acid sequence: CASNTGGAGNQPQHF.